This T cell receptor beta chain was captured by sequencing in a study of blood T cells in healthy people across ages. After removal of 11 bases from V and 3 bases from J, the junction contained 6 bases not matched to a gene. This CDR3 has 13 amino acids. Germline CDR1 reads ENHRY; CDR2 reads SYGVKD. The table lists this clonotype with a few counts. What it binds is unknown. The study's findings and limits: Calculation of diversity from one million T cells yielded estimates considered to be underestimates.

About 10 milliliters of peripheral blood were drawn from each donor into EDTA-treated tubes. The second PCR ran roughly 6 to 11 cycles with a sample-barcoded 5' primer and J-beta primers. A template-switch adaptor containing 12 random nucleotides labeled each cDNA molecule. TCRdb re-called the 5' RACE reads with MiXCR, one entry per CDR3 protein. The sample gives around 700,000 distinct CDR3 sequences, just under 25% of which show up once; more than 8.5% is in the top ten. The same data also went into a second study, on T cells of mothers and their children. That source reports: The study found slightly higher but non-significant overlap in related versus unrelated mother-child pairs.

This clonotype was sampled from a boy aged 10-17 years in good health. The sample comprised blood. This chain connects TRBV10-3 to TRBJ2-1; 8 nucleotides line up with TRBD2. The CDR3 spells CAAGLADYNEQFF. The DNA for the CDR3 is TGTGCCGCCGGACTAGCCGACTACAATGAGCAGTTCTTC.